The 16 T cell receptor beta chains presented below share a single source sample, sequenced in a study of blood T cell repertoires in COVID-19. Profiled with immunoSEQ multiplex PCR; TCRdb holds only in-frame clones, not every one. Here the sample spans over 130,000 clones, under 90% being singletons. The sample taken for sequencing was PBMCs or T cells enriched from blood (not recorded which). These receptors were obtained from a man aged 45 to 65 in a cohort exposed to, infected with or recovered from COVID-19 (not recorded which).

The CDR3 protein is CASSPRMTGGYQETQYF. For the CDR3, the DNA is TGTGCCAGCAGTCCCCGCATGACAGGGGGTTACCAAGAGACCCAGTACTTC. V is TRBV6-6 and J is TRBJ2-5, with 9 bases aligning to TRBD1. The CDR3 consists of 17 residues. With 5 bases clipped from V and 0 bases from J, the junction kept 10 bases outside the gene matches. Per the germline V gene, CDR1 is MNHNY and CDR2 is SVGAGI (reference sequence).

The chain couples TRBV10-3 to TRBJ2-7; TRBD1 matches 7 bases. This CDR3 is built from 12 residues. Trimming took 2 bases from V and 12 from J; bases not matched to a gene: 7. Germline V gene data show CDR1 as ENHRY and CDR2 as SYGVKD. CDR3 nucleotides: TGTGCCATCAGTGAGACAGGGGCATGGCGGTACTTC. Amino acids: CAISETGAWRYF.

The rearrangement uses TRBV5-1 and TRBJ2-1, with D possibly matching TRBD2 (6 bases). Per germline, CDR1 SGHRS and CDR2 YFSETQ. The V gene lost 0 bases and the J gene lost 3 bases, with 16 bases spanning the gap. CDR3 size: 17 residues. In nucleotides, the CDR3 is TGCGCCAGCAGCTTGGCCGGAGGGATCGCTCTCTACAATGAGCAGTTCTTC. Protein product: CASSLAGGIALYNEQFF.

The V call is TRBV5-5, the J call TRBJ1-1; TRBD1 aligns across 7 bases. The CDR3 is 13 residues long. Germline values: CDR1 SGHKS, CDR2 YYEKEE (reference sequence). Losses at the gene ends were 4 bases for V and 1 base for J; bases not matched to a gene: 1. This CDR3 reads CASSRTGNTEAFF. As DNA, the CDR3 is TGTGCCAGCAGCCGGACAGGGAACACTGAAGCTTTCTTT. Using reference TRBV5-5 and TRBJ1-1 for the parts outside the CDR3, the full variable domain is DAGVTQSPTHLIKTRGQQVTLRCSPISGHKSVSWYQQVLGQGPQFIFQYYEKEERGRGNFPDRFSARQFPNYSSELNVNALLLGDSALYLCASSRTGNTEAFFGQGTRLTVV.

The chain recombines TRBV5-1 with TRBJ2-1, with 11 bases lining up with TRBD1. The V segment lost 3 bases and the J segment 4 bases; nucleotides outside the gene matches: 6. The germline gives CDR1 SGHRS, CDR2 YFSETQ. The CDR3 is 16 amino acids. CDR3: CASSWGQGGGYNEQFF. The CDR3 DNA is TGCGCCAGCAGCTGGGGACAGGGGGGTGGATACAATGAGCAGTTCTTC.

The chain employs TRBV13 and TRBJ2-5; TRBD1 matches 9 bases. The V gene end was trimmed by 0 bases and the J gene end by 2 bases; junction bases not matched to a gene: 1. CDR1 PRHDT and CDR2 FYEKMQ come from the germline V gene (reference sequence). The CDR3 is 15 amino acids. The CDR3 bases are TGTGCCAGCAGCTTAGGGACAGGGGGACAAGAGACCCAGTACTTC. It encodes CASSLGTGGQETQYF.

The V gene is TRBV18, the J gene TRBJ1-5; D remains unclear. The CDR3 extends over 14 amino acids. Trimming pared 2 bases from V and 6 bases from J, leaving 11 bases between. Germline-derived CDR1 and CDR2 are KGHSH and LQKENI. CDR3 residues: CASSPGRLAQPQHF. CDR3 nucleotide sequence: TGTGCCAGCTCACCAGGCAGGTTGGCTCAGCCCCAGCATTTT.

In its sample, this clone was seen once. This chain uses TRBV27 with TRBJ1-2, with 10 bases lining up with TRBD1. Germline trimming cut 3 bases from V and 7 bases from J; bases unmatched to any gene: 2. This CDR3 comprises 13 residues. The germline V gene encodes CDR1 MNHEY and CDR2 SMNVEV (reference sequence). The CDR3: CASSLDRGIGYTF. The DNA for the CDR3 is TGTGCCAGCAGTTTGGACAGGGGGATTGGCTACACCTTC.

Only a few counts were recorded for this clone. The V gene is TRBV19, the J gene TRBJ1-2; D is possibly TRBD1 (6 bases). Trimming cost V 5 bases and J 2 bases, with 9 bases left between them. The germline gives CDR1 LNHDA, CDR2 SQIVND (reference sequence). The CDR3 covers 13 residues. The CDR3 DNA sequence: TGTGCCAGTAGTCTACAGGGAAACTATGGCTACACCTTC. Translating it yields CASSLQGNYGYTF. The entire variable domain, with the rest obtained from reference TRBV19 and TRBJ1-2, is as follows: DGGITQSPKYLFRKEGQNVTLSCEQNLNHDAMYWYRQDPGQGLRLIYYSQIVNDFQKGDIAEGYSVSREKKESFPLTVTSAQKNPTAFYLCASSLQGNYGYTFGSGTRLTVV.

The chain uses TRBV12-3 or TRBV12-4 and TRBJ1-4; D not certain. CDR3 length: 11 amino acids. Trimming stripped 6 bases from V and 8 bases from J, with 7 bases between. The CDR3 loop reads CASRLQEKLFF. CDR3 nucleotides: TGTGCCAGCAGACTCCAAGAAAAACTGTTTTTT.

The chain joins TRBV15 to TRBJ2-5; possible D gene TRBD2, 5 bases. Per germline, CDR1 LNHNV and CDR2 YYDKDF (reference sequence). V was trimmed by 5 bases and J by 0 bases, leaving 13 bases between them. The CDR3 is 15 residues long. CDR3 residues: CATSGRSADQETQYF. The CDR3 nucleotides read TGTGCCACCAGCGGCCGTAGCGCAGACCAAGAGACCCAGTACTTC.

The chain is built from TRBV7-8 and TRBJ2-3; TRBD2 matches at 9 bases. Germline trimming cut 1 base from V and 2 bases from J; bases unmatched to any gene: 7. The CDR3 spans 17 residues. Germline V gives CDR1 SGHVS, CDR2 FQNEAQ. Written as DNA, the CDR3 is TGTGCCAGCAGCTTAGGCGCGGGAGGGCCGGCCACAGATACGCAGTATTTT. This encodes CASSLGAGGPATDTQYF.

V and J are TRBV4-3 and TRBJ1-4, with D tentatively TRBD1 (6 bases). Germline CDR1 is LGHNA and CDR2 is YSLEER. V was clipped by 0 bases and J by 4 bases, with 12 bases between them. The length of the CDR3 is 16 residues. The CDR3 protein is CASSQELDSDNEKLFF. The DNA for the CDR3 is TGCGCCAGCAGCCAAGAGTTGGACAGCGATAATGAAAAACTGTTTTTT.

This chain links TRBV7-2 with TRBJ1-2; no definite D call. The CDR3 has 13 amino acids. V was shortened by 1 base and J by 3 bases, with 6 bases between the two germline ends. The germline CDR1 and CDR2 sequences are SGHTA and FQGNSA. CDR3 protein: CASSLDIYYGYTF. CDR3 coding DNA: TGTGCCAGCAGCTTAGACATATACTATGGCTACACCTTC.

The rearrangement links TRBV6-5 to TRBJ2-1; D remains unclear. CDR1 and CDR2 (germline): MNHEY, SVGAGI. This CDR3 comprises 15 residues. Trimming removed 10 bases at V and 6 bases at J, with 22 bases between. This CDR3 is CATSTGDPHTNEQFF. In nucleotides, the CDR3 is TGTGCCACTTCGACTGGCGACCCACACACCAATGAGCAGTTCTTC.

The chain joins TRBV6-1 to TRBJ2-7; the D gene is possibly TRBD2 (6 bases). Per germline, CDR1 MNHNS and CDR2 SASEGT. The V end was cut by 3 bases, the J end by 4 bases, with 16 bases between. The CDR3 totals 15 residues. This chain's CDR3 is CASSEPASARYEQYF. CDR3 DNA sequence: TGTGCCAGCAGTGAGCCCGCTAGCGCTCGTTACGAGCAGTACTTC.